This T cell receptor beta chain derives from a study of CD8+ T cells in alopecia areata. For the study at large: Among treated patients, oral tofacitinib was administered at 5 to 10 mg twice daily.

A note on this clone: As yet, its antigen is unknown.

Study-wide results and caveats: Scalp lesions, especially in alopecia totalis/universalis, had higher clonality than normal scalp.

CDR3 length equals 15 residues. With V trimmed by 6 bases and J by 1 base, 5 bases remained unmatched. Germline values: CDR1 MNHNY, CDR2 SVGAGI (reference sequence). Sequencing used cDNA as its template, made by extracting RNA and reverse transcribing it. Method: immunoSEQ multiplex PCR; TCRdb's copy keeps in-frame clones and lacks some. The sample has over 200,000 clones; about three fifths are singletons. Here the sequenced sample was CD4+ T cells sorted from blood, taken at week 0. This chain links TRBV6-6 with TRBJ2-5; TRBD2 agrees at 10 bases. This sequence originates from a human donor with alopecia areata. CDR3 sequence reads: CASSPSGRGQETQYF. As DNA, the CDR3 is TGTGCCAGCAGCCCCAGCGGGAGGGGCCAAGAGACCCAGTACTTC.